This TCR beta chain was retrieved from a study of shared clonotypes between healthy human individuals. Turning to the study itself: Three plates were used per donor for CD4 naive, three for CD4 memory, two for CD8 naive and one for CD8 memory. The study, taken as a whole, reports: What naive subsets generally showed was a larger estimated richness than memory subsets showed.

Here immunoSEQ multiplex PCR was the method, and the copy in TCRdb shows in-frame clones only, minus some. The data show 1.5 million to 1.9 million clones, approximately 98% seen once. A note on this clone: The antigen is not known.

The donors, all of them Caucasian adults, lived in Nashville, Tennessee. A CD45RA-negative memory subset and a CD45RA+ naive subset were separated from the CD4+ cells. The sequence came from a man aged 25-40 years in good health. Sequenced sample: naive CD4+ T cells sorted from blood. The subset was: CD45RA+ positively selected.

The CDR3 spells CASSLDGGVTDTQYF. CDR3 coding DNA: TGTGCCAGCAGCCTAGACGGCGGAGTCACAGATACGCAGTATTTT. V gene TRBV6-1 combines with J gene TRBJ2-3; no clear D gene. Trimming removed 6 bases from V and 2 bases from J, with 15 bases in between. The germline V gene encodes CDR1 MNHNS and CDR2 SASEGT. This CDR3 spans 15 amino acids.